This entry is about one T cell receptor beta chain. Antigen unknown. The data are from a study of T cells in Graves' hyperthyroidism and ophthalmopathy. Study observations and caveats: A 13 V-J signature model discriminated ophthalmopathy versus stable hyperthyroidism. Expanded thyroid clonotypes (above 0.001) were mostly also found in blood.

Germline V gene lookup returns CDR1 MNHNS and CDR2 SASEGT. Trimming left V 5 bases short and J 1 base short, with 11 bases between. CDR3 length: 15 amino acids. Thyroid ultrasound, orbital computed tomography, clinical symptoms, and serum thyroxine and TRAb underpinned diagnoses. TCR beta CDR3 region amplification was performed from RNA transcripts. A set of HTBI primers served as the primers for a first-round RT-PCR of the TCR CDR3. TCRdb itself ran the multiplex PCR reads through MiXCR, one entry per CDR3 protein. The data hold more than 650,000 distinct CDR3 sequences, with 12% to 15% observed a single time.

This TCR derives from a woman aged 18-35 years with Graves' hyperthyroidism. Input material: blood. This chain links TRBV6-1 with TRBJ2-2, with D perhaps assigned TRBD1 or TRBD2 (5 bases each). The CDR3, as DNA: TGTGCCAGCAGTAACCGGGGCCTGAACACCGGGGAGCTGTTTTTT. This codes for CASSNRGLNTGELFF.